The rows below give T cell receptor beta chains drawn from one sample of a study of beta chain features in type 1 diabetes. TCRdb keeps only in-frame clones here, not all; method: immunoSEQ multiplex PCR. This sample carries hundreds of thousands of clones, around an eighth of them seen once, and the ten largest clones take approximately 0.039%. Sequenced: naive CD4+ T cells from blood. These receptors all stem from a man aged 18 to 35 with type 1 diabetes. The CDR3 runs from the conserved cysteine through the conserved F or W. D genes are given only for firm matches. Clone size appears in some rows only: once, few, many, or a class for an expanded clone.

J gene	clone size	D gene	V gene	CDR3 protein	CDR3 DNA
TRBJ1-6	-	-	TRBV6-1	CASLRDLNSPLHF	TGTGCCAGCTTAAGAGACCTTAATTCACCCCTCCACTTT
TRBJ2-5	-	-	TRBV19	CASSIAGQETQYF	TGTGCCAGTAGTATCGCGGGCCAAGAGACCCAGTACTTC
TRBJ2-7	few	-	TRBV14	CASGRSSYEQYF	TGTGCCAGCGGGAGATCCTCCTACGAGCAGTACTTC
TRBJ2-1	-	TRBD1	TRBV18	CASSDYRGLGNEQFF	TGTGCCAGCTCCGATTACAGGGGGCTTGGGAATGAGCAGTTCTTC
TRBJ2-7	-	-	TRBV19	CATRDGGSTYEQYF	TGTGCCACCCGGGACGGGGGCAGTACCTACGAGCAGTACTTC
TRBJ1-5	-	TRBD1	TRBV4-3	CASSLRTGHNQPQHF	TGCGCCAGCAGCCTTAGGACAGGGCATAATCAGCCCCAGCATTTT
TRBJ2-5	few	-	TRBV15	CATSRLFDKRETQYF	TGTGCCACCAGCAGACTTTTTGACAAGAGGGAGACCCAGTACTTC
TRBJ2-4	-	-	TRBV2	CASSASNIQYF	TGTGCCAGCAGTGCCTCAAACATTCAGTACTTC
TRBJ1-6	-	TRBD1	TRBV5-1	CASSPGQGAESPLHF	TGCGCCAGCAGCCCAGGACAGGGGGCCGAATCACCCCTCCACTTT
TRBJ1-2	-	-	TRBV11-1	CASSVGATNYGYTF	TGTGCCAGCAGCGTGGGGGCCACTAACTATGGCTACACCTTC
TRBJ2-3	few	TRBD1	TRBV30	CAWSRTGGSSDTQYF	TGTGCCTGGAGTCGGACAGGGGGCAGCTCAGATACGCAGTATTTT
TRBJ1-2	few	-	TRBV29-1	CSVGWDYGYTF	TGCAGCGTTGGCTGGGACTATGGCTACACCTTC
TRBJ2-5	-	-	TRBV6-6	CASTRRETQYF	TGTGCCAGCACCCGGAGGGAGACCCAGTACTTC
TRBJ2-7	-	-	TRBV6-6	CASSGRGPNNPYEQYF	TGTGCCAGCAGTGGACGGGGACCCAACAATCCCTACGAGCAGTACTTC
TRBJ1-2	few	-	TRBV6-5	CASSPRDWIGYTF	TGTGCCAGCAGCCCCCGGGACTGGATAGGCTACACCTTC
TRBJ2-3	few	-	TRBV30	CAWSRGIDTQYF	TGTGCCTGGAGTCGGGGGATCGATACGCAGTATTTT
TRBJ2-1	-	-	TRBV5-1	CASSSYNEQFF	TGCGCCAGCAGCTCCTACAATGAGCAGTTCTTC
TRBJ1-1	few	TRBD1	TRBV9	CASSVSPGQGVTMAFF	TGTGCCAGCAGCGTTTCCCCGGGACAGGGGGTAACCATGGCTTTCTTT
TRBJ2-5	-	TRBD2	TRBV4-3	CASSHRWEGKTQYF	TGCGCCAGCAGCCATCGCTGGGAGGGGAAGACCCAGTACTTC
TRBJ1-1	few	TRBD1	TRBV6-1	CASGRGPEAFF	TGTGCCAGTGGGAGGGGGCCTGAAGCTTTCTTT
TRBJ1-6	few	TRBD1	TRBV6-5	CASSYSGTGNSPLHF	TGTGCCAGCAGTTACTCAGGGACAGGAAATTCACCCCTCCACTTT
TRBJ1-4	few	-	TRBV7-2	CASSFGQTEKLFF	TGTGCCAGCAGCTTCGGGCAGACCGAAAAACTGTTTTTT
TRBJ1-5	few	-	TRBV19	CASSIQFDQPQHF	TGTGCCAGTAGCATACAGTTCGATCAGCCCCAGCATTTT
TRBJ1-5	-	-	TRBV4-1	CASSQFWGLSNQPQHF	TGCGCCAGCAGCCAATTTTGGGGGCTCAGCAATCAGCCCCAGCATTTT
TRBJ1-5	-	TRBD1	TRBV6-5	CASGRGQGNQPQHF	TGTGCCAGCGGGCGCGGACAGGGGAATCAGCCCCAGCATTTT
TRBJ2-5	few	TRBD1	TRBV18	CASSASQGAVETQYF	TGTGCCAGCTCAGCCTCGCAGGGGGCCGTTGAGACCCAGTACTTC
TRBJ1-5	-	TRBD1	TRBV4-1	CASSQVRGRNQPQHF	TGCGCCAGCAGCCAAGTCAGGGGGCGGAATCAGCCCCAGCATTTT
TRBJ2-1	-	-	TRBV19	CASRGFYSYNEQFF	TGTGCCAGTAGGGGGTTTTACTCCTACAATGAGCAGTTCTTC
TRBJ2-5	-	-	TRBV18	CASSPRDGKETQYF	TGTGCCAGCTCACCCCGGGACGGAAAAGAGACCCAGTACTTC
TRBJ1-5	-	-	TRBV2	CASSDSWGNQPQHF	TGTGCCAGCAGCGACAGCTGGGGCAATCAGCCCCAGCATTTT
TRBJ2-5	-	TRBD1	TRBV5-1	CASSPRATGETQYF	TGCGCCAGCAGCCCCCGGGCGACAGGGGAGACCCAGTACTTC
TRBJ1-2	-	TRBD1	TRBV28	CASSQGEYGYTF	TGTGCCAGCAGTCAGGGGGAATATGGCTACACCTTC
TRBJ2-2	few	TRBD2	TRBV30	CAWSVWRGKNTGELFF	TGTGCCTGGAGTGTTTGGCGGGGGAAGAACACCGGGGAGCTGTTTTTT
TRBJ1-2	-	TRBD1	TRBV7-2	CASSPRTGDSPNYGYTF	TGTGCCAGCAGCCCAAGGACAGGGGATTCCCCTAACTATGGCTACACCTTC
TRBJ1-4	few	TRBD1	TRBV19	CASLDRGANEKLFF	TGTGCCAGCCTCGACAGGGGGGCTAATGAAAAACTGTTTTTT
TRBJ1-6	-	-	TRBV9	CASSSEGGHRNSPLHF	TGTGCCAGCAGCTCAGAGGGCGGACACCGTAATTCACCCCTCCACTTT
TRBJ1-2	few	-	TRBV14	CASSQDTEIYGYTF	TGTGCCAGCAGCCAAGATACAGAGATCTATGGCTACACCTTC
TRBJ2-1	-	TRBD1	TRBV6-6	CASRGYGTGSFDEQFF	TGTGCCAGCAGGGGATACGGGACAGGTTCTTTCGATGAGCAGTTCTTC
TRBJ2-3	few	TRBD2	TRBV9	CASSTGTSGSTDTQYF	TGTGCCAGCAGCACGGGGACTAGCGGTAGCACAGATACGCAGTATTTT
TRBJ1-3	few	-	TRBV30	CAWSVNSLNTIYF	TGTGCCTGGAGTGTAAATTCCTTGAACACCATATATTTT